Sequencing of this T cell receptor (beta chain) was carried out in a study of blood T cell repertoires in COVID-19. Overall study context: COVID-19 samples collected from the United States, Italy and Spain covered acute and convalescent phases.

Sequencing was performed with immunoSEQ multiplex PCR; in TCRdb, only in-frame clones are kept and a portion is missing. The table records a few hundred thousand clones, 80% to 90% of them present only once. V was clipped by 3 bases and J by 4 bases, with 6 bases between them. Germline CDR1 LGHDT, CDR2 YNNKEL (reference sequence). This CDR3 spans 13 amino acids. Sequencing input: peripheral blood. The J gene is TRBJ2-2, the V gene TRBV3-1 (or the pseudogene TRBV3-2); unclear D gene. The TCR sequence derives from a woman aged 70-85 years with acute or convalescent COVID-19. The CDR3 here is CASSQSGTGELFF. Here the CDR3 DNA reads TGTGCCAGCAGCCAGTCCGGCACCGGGGAGCTGTTTTTT.